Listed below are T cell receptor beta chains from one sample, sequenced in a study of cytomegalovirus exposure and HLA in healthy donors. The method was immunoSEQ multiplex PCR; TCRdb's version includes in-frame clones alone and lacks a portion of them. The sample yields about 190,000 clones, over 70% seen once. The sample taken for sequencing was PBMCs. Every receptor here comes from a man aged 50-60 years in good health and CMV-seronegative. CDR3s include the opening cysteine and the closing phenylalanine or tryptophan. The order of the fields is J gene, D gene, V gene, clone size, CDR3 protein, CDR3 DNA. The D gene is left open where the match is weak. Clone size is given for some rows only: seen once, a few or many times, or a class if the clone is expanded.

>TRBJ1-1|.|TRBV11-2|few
CASSLSGGYRTEAFF
TGTGCCAGCAGCTTATCCGGGGGTTATAGGACTGAAGCTTTCTTT
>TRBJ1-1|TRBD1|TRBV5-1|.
CASSLAPGTGGTEAFF
TGCGCCAGCAGCCTTGCTCCCGGGACAGGGGGCACTGAAGCTTTCTTT
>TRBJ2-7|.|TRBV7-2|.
CASSLSVYEQYF
TGTGCCAGCAGCTTATCTGTCTACGAGCAGTACTTC
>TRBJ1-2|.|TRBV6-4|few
CASSAGTGIGYTF
TGTGCCAGCAGTGCGGGTACAGGGATTGGCTACACCTTC
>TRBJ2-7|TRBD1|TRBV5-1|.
CASSLRGTGGYEQYF
TGCGCCAGCAGCCTCCGTGGGACAGGGGGCTACGAGCAGTACTTC
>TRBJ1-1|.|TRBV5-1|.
CASSLGGANTEAFF
TGCGCCAGCAGCTTGGGGGGCGCGAACACTGAAGCTTTCTTT
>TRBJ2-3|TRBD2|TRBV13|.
CASSLGLAGATDTQYF
TGTGCCAGCAGCTTAGGCCTAGCGGGGGCAACAGATACGCAGTATTTT
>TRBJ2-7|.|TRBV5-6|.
CASSWGDSLEQYF
TGTGCCAGCAGCTGGGGCGACTCCCTCGAGCAGTACTTC
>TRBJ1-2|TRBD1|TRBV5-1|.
CASSPGQGKGGYTF
TGCGCCAGCAGCCCGGGACAGGGAAAAGGGGGCTACACCTTC
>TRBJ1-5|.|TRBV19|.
CASSPAGIAAPQHF
TGTGCCAGTAGTCCCGCAGGGATTGCGGCGCCCCAGCATTTT
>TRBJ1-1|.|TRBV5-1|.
CASSLPDYTEAFF
TGCGCCAGCAGCTTGCCGGACTACACTGAAGCTTTCTTT
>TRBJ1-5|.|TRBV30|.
CAWSPDLTGQPQHF
TGTGCCTGGAGCCCAGACCTTACGGGGCAGCCCCAGCATTTT
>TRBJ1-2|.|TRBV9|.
CASSVDQMGNGYTF
TGTGCCAGCAGCGTAGACCAGATGGGCAATGGCTACACCTTC
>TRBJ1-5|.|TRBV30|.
CAWSVRSGQPQHF
TGTGCCTGGAGTGTGAGAAGTGGTCAGCCCCAGCATTTT
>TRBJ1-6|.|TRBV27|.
CASSVLGLGSPLHF
TGTGCCAGCAGTGTCCTCGGGTTAGGTTCACCCCTCCACTTT
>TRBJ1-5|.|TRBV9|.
CASSVGASFSNQPQHF
TGTGCCAGCAGCGTAGGGGCCTCCTTTAGTAATCAGCCCCAGCATTTT
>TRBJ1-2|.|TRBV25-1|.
CASSDQNRSGGYTF
TGTGCCAGCAGTGACCAAAACCGGTCTGGTGGCTACACCTTC
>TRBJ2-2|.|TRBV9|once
CASSALGAPTGELFF
TGTGCCAGCAGCGCTTTGGGGGCCCCCACCGGGGAGCTGTTTTTT
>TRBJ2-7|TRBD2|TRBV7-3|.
CASSPPGGVEQYF
TGTGCCAGCAGCCCCCCCGGGGGGGTTGAGCAGTACTTC
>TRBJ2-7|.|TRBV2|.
CASSEYVEGDEQYF
TGTGCCAGCAGTGAATACGTAGAGGGGGACGAGCAGTACTTC
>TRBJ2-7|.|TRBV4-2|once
CASSADELSYEQYF
TGTGCCAGCAGCGCAGACGAACTATCATACGAGCAGTACTTC
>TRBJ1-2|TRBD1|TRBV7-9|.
CASSRGQGAYGYTF
TGTGCCAGCAGCCGGGGACAGGGGGCATATGGCTACACCTTC
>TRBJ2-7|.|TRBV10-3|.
CAIKGAGISYEQYF
TGTGCCATCAAAGGTGCGGGGATCTCCTACGAGCAGTACTTC
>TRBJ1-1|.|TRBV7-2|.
CASSPPTGGRGNTEAFF
TGTGCCAGCAGCCCCCCCACGGGGGGGCGGGGGAACACTGAAGCTTTCTTT
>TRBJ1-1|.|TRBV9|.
CASSVASGTNTEAFF
TGTGCCAGCAGCGTAGCTAGCGGCACGAACACTGAAGCTTTCTTT
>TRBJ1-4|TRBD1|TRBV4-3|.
CASSRTGAGNEKLFF
TGCGCCAGCAGCCGGACAGGGGCAGGGAATGAAAAACTGTTTTTT
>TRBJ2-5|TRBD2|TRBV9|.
CASSVAERGSETQYF
TGTGCCAGCAGCGTAGCAGAGCGGGGATCAGAGACCCAGTACTTC
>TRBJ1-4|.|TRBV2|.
CASSVPQSYEKLFF
TGTGCCAGCAGTGTTCCACAGAGCTATGAAAAACTGTTTTTT
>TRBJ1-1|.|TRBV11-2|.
CASSFPSGTEAFF
TGTGCCAGCAGCTTCCCCTCGGGGACTGAAGCTTTCTTT
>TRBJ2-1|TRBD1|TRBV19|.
CASSIGDRGDEQFF
TGTGCAAGTAGTATTGGGGACAGGGGTGATGAGCAGTTCTTC
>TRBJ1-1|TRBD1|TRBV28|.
CASSQPGQGNTEAFF
TGTGCCAGCAGTCAACCGGGACAGGGTAACACTGAAGCTTTCTTT
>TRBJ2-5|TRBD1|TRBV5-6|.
CASSPGQTYQETQYF
TGTGCCAGCAGCCCGGGACAGACTTACCAAGAGACCCAGTACTTC